This T cell receptor (beta chain) derives from a study of Graves' ophthalmopathy and Graves' hyperthyroidism. Germline CDR1 SGHTA, CDR2 FQGNSA. The CDR3 totals 14 residues. V dropped 7 bases and J dropped 6 bases, with 13 bases sitting between them. Amplifying from RNA transcripts, the study obtained TCR beta CDR3 regions. Following a first-round RT-PCR that used HTBI primers, a second-round multiplex PCR was carried out. TCRdb reprocessed the multiplex PCR reads with MiXCR, giving one entry per CDR3 protein. The table has some 1.1 million distinct CDR3 sequences, roughly two fifths seen once. This clonotype was picked up many times.

The sequence came from an adult man with Graves' hyperthyroidism. Source material: peripheral blood or thyroid tissue (not recorded which). The rearrangement links TRBV7-2 to TRBJ1-6; no reliable D call. In DNA, the CDR3 is TGTGCCAGCACCACGGACCGGCCTAATTCACCCCTCCACTTT. Translated, it gives CASTTDRPNSPLHF.